These 32 T cell receptor beta chains were sequenced from one sample in a study of read filtering for tumor transcriptome and immune sequencing. The library was built from roughly 400 ng RNA with molecular barcoded adaptors for alpha/delta and beta/gamma chains. TCRdb independently ran MiXCR on the reads; one entry per CDR3 protein. The sample holds over 90,000 distinct CDR3 sequences, approximately 21% seen once. Sequenced input: a population of CD138-negative cells sorted from bone marrow. The origin of the receptors is a donor at least 40 years old with multiple myeloma.

This clonotype was picked up many times. The rearrangement links TRBV5-5 to TRBJ1-1, with unresolved D. V dropped 4 bases and J dropped 0 bases, with 10 bases sitting between them. This CDR3 contains 14 residues. Germline lookup yields CDR1 SGHKS and CDR2 YYEKEE (reference sequence). This CDR3 is CASSIEAVNTEAFF. The CDR3 DNA is TGTGCCAGCAGCATAGAGGCGGTGAACACTGAAGCTTTCTTT.

V usage is TRBV18 and J usage is TRBJ1-5, with 10 bases matching TRBD1. The CDR3 spans 16 residues. Germline CDR1 is KGHSH and CDR2 is LQKENI. Trimming removed 2 bases from V and 10 bases from J; junction bases left unmatched: 11. The CDR3 bases are TGTGCCAGCTCACCATACGACAGGGGGCGCAGCCATCCCCAGCATTTT. It translates to CASSPYDRGRSHPQHF. Filled out from reference TRBV18 and TRBJ1-5, the complete variable domain reads NAGVMQNPRHLVRRRGQEARLRCSPMKGHSHVYWYRQLPEEGLKFMVYLQKENIIDESGMPKERFSAEFPKEGPSILRIQQVVRGDSAAYFCASSPYDRGRSHPQHFGDGTRLSIL.

In this sample, this clonotype turned up a few times. The chain combines TRBV10-3 with TRBJ1-5; no reliable D call. The germline V gene encodes CDR1 ENHRY and CDR2 SYGVKD. The ends were cut back, 4 bases at V and 2 bases at J, with 6 bases in the middle. The CDR3 loop spans 13 amino acids. CDR3 loop: CAISGTGNQPQHF. In DNA, the CDR3 is TGTGCCATCAGTGGAACAGGCAATCAGCCCCAGCATTTT.

This clonotype was observed at least ten times. The chain recombines TRBV14 with TRBJ2-3; 9 bases map to TRBD2. The CDR3 spans 16 residues. CDR1 is SGHDN and CDR2 is FVKESK in the germline V gene. With 1 base clipped from V and 6 bases from J, the junction kept 8 bases outside the gene matches. The CDR3 loop reads CASSQGPSGALDTQYF. CDR3 nucleotides: TGTGCCAGCAGCCAAGGTCCTAGCGGGGCCCTTGATACGCAGTATTTT.

The genes are TRBV20-1 and TRBJ2-5, with 7 bases lining up with TRBD2. Trimming removed 4 bases from V and 2 bases from J; junction bases left unmatched: 1. Germline V lookup: CDR1 DFQATT, CDR2 SNEGSKA (reference sequence). There are 12 residues in the CDR3. The CDR3 DNA is TGCAGTGCTATGGGGGGGCAAGAGACCCAGTACTTC. Translated: CSAMGGQETQYF.

The chain recombines TRBV29-1 with TRBJ2-3; the D is unclear. CDR1 is SQVTM and CDR2 is ANQGSEA in the germline V gene. There are 13 residues in the CDR3. Trimming removed 3 bases at V and 0 bases at J, with 7 bases between. The CDR3 region is CSVDSQSTDTQYF. The CDR3 DNA sequence: TGCAGCGTTGACAGCCAGAGCACAGATACGCAGTATTTT.

On this clonotype: Since a far larger clone is one base different, this is likely a read error. The J gene is TRBJ2-5, the V gene TRBV20-1, with 9 positions matching TRBD1. The CDR3 has 15 amino acids. Germline trimming cut 0 bases from V and 11 bases from J; bases unmatched to any gene: 13. Germline V gene data show CDR1 as DFQATT and CDR2 as SNEGSKA (reference sequence). As DNA, the CDR3 is TGCAGTGCTAGAGACGGGGACAGGGTTTTAGGTGAGCAGTACTTC. Translating it yields CSARDGDRVLGEQYF.

This clonotype has just a few counts. This sequence may be a read error, since a much larger clone differs from it by one base. The CDR3 does not end in the conserved phenylalanine or tryptophan, so this is likely a read error. J is TRBJ2-7 and V is TRBV2; no firm D call. CDR1 SNHLY and CDR2 FYNNEI come from the germline V gene. Trimming left V 8 bases short and J 2 bases short, with 16 bases between. This CDR3 comprises 14 residues. The CDR3 loop reads CASVTGPVPYEQYL. The CDR3, as DNA: TGTGCCAGCGTTACCGGACCCGTTCCCTACGAGCAGTACCTC.

This clonotype was found many times. The V and J genes are TRBV5-1 and TRBJ1-2; 11 bases are a match to TRBD1. The CDR3 runs to 14 residues. Germline V gene sequence: CDR1 SGHRS, CDR2 YFSETQ. V was clipped by 4 bases and J by 8 bases; unmatched bases: 7. In nucleotides, the CDR3 is TGCGCCAGCAGCCCAGGGACAGGGGGTCGCGGCTACACCTTC. Translation gives CASSPGTGGRGYTF.

There are many counts of this clonotype. The V and J genes are TRBV12-3 or TRBV12-4 and TRBJ1-6, with 7 bases matching TRBD1. Trimming removed 7 bases from V and 9 bases from J; junction bases left unmatched: 6. The CDR3 has 13 amino acids. Written as DNA, the CDR3 is TGTGCCAGCAAAGGGCCAGGGGGTTCACCCCTCCACTTT. Encoded protein: CASKGPGGSPLHF.

This clonotype was recorded at least ten times. The gene calls are TRBV15 and TRBJ2-3, with 11 bases aligning to TRBD2. The J segment lost 4 bases and the V segment lost 1 base, leaving 4 bases of the junction unmatched. Germline V gene sequence: CDR1 LNHNV, CDR2 YYDKDF (reference sequence). This CDR3 spans 16 amino acids. CDR3 in amino acids: CATSRAGTSGADTQYF. The DNA for the CDR3 is TGTGCCACCAGCAGAGCTGGGACTAGCGGAGCAGATACGCAGTATTTT.

This clonotype was seen ten or more times. The J gene is TRBJ2-5, the V gene TRBV2; D is unresolved. The CDR3 totals 14 residues. With 7 bases removed from V and 2 bases from J, the gap between germline ends came to 14 bases. Germline V gene lookup returns CDR1 SNHLY and CDR2 FYNNEI. The CDR3 protein is CASNQLSTQETQYF. The CDR3 DNA reads TGTGCCAGCAATCAATTGTCAACACAAGAGACCCAGTACTTC.

This clonotype was seen repeatedly, ten times or more. The chain recombines TRBV28 with TRBJ2-3, with TRBD2 identical over 9 bases. This CDR3 is built from 16 residues. Looked up from germline, CDR1 is MDHEN and CDR2 is SYDVKM. V lost 4 bases, J lost 5 bases, and 10 bases stayed unmatched. The CDR3 reads CASSSTLAGRGDTQYF. CDR3 bases: TGTGCCAGCAGTTCCACCCTAGCGGGAAGAGGAGATACGCAGTATTTT.

In this sample, this clonotype turned up many times. V gene TRBV20-1 combines with J gene TRBJ1-2; D not resolved. V lost 0 bases and J lost 6, with 20 bases in between. The CDR3 loop spans 16 amino acids. The germline CDR1 and CDR2 sequences are DFQATT and SNEGSKA (reference sequence). CDR3 bases: TGCAGTGCTAGAGATCCCCTTGGGCAGGAAGAGCATGGCTACACCTTC. Protein: CSARDPLGQEEHGYTF.

This clonotype was observed at least ten times. This chain joins TRBV29-1 and TRBJ2-4; D possibly uses TRBD1 or TRBD2 (5 bases each). This CDR3 region has 13 residues. V was shortened by 6 bases and J by 0 bases, with 9 bases between the two germline ends. CDR1 is SQVTM and CDR2 is ANQGSEA in the germline V gene. The CDR3 DNA reads TGCAGCGTAACCGGGACAGCCAAAAACATTCAGTACTTC. Translated: CSVTGTAKNIQYF.

To note about this clonotype: A much larger clone differs from this one at a single base, so this may be a read error. In this CDR3 the conserved last residue, phenylalanine or tryptophan, is missing, so a read error is likely. The rearrangement links TRBV6-2 or TRBV6-3 to TRBJ2-5; 9 nucleotides line up with TRBD1. The CDR3 sequence is 14 residues long. J gave up 6 bases and V 8 bases, and 10 bases lay outside the gene matches. Germline V gene lookup returns CDR1 MNHEY and CDR2 SVGEGT. This CDR3 reads CASGEWGQGKTQYL. CDR3 nucleotides: TGTGCCAGCGGTGAATGGGGACAGGGCAAGACCCAGTACCTC.

This sequence joins TRBV19 and TRBJ2-2, with D possibly being TRBD1 (6 bases). The CDR3 contains 12 residues. Germline V gene data show CDR1 as LNHDA and CDR2 as SQIVND (reference sequence). Trimming cost V 7 bases and J 5 bases, with 8 bases left between them. The CDR3 protein is CASIDRTGELFF. CDR3 DNA sequence: TGTGCCAGTATCGACAGGACCGGGGAGCTGTTTTTT.

V and J are TRBV19 and TRBJ1-5; a possible D gene is TRBD1 (5 bases). Per germline, CDR1 LNHDA and CDR2 SQIVND (reference sequence). V was pared by 5 bases and J by 4 bases, with 9 bases between. This CDR3 comprises 13 residues. The CDR3 coding sequence is TGTGCCAGTAGTGAGGGACGTAATCAGCCCCAGCATTTT. It translates to CASSEGRNQPQHF.

This clonotype was picked up a small number of times. This sequence joins TRBV7-9 and TRBJ2-7, with TRBD1 matching 8 bases. Germline values: CDR1 SEHNR, CDR2 FQNEAQ (reference sequence). This CDR3 has 16 residues. V lost 5 bases, J lost 1 base, and 10 bases stayed unmatched. The CDR3 coding sequence is TGTGCCAGCAGCCCGGCGGGACAGGAGATTTCCTACGAGCAGTACTTC. It encodes CASSPAGQEISYEQYF.

As regards this clonotype: This could be a read error, since a much larger clone is one nucleotide away. The genes are TRBV28 and TRBJ2-7, with D hard to call. Germline assignment: CDR1 MDHEN and CDR2 SYDVKM. The CDR3 extends over 16 amino acids. The chain's CDR3 is CATASTLSWKTYEQHF. The DNA of the CDR3 is TGTGCCACAGCCTCGACCCTGTCCTGGAAAACATACGAGCAGCACTTC.

This clonotype has only a few counts. V and J are TRBV4-2 and TRBJ1-5; no reliable D call. The CDR3 sequence is 15 residues long. The germline CDR1 and CDR2 sequences are LGHNA and YNFKEQ. Deletions cut 4 bases from V and 6 bases from J, with 16 bases between. CDR3 bases: TGTGCCAGCAGCCCTCTCATGGTAACGGCTCAGCCCCAGCATTTT. Translation: CASSPLMVTAQPQHF.

This clonotype was found many times. The chain has TRBV7-9 and TRBJ2-3; no clear D. The V end lost 5 bases, the J end lost 2 bases, and 2 bases lay between the germline ends. The germline V gene encodes CDR1 SEHNR and CDR2 FQNEAQ (reference sequence). This CDR3 spans 11 amino acids. The CDR3 DNA reads as TGTGCCAGCAGCCACACAGATACGCAGTATTTT. Protein sequence: CASSHTDTQYF.

This clonotype has a count of ten or more. This chain connects TRBV2 to TRBJ2-4; D is undetermined. Between the trimmed V and J ends, which lost 2 bases and 0 bases, there was a span of 11 bases. The CDR3 sequence is 16 residues long. Germline V gene data show CDR1 as SNHLY and CDR2 as FYNNEI. CDR3 sequence: CASSEWPDLAKNIQYF. Written as DNA, the CDR3 is TGTGCCAGCAGTGAATGGCCAGACCTAGCCAAAAACATTCAGTACTTC.

This clonotype occurred a few times. The V call is TRBV7-2, the J call TRBJ1-3; the D gene is possibly TRBD1 (6 bases). From germline, CDR1 is SGHTA and CDR2 FQGNSA. This CDR3 comprises 18 residues. Trimming left V 3 bases short and J 0 bases short, with 18 bases between. The CDR3 region has the DNA TGTGCCAGCAGCTTGGGTCGACAGGCCTTAATCTCTGGAAACACCATATATTTT. It codes for CASSLGRQALISGNTIYF. Together with reference TRBV7-2 and TRBJ1-3, the CDR3 gives the full variable domain: GAGVSQSPSNKVTEKGKDVELRCDPISGHTALYWYRQSLGQGLEFLIYFQGNSAPDKSGLPSDRFSAERTGGSVSTLTIQRTQQEDSAVYLCASSLGRQALISGNTIYFGEGSWLTVV.

There are many counts of this clonotype. J is TRBJ1-1 and V is TRBV30, with a weak D call TRBD1 (5 bases). Trimming pared 4 bases from V and 1 base from J, leaving 10 bases between. CDR3 size: 13 residues. Germline CDR1 reads GTSNPN; CDR2 reads SVGIG (reference sequence). CDR3 DNA sequence: TGTGCCTGGAACGAGCAGGGGAACACTGAAGCTTTCTTT. Translated: CAWNEQGNTEAFF.

This clonotype was detected once. Given a much more abundant clone one base away, this may be a read error. This chain joins TRBV7-3 and TRBJ2-6; TRBD1 matches 8 bases. The CDR3 runs to 18 residues. Germline lookup yields CDR1 SGHTA and CDR2 FQGTGA. The ends lost 4 bases at V and 6 bases at J; junction bases unmatched: 14. The CDR3 sequence: CASSYRGQGAPEANVLTF. CDR3 sequence (DNA): TGTGCCAGCAGCTATAGAGGGCAGGGGGCGCCGGAGGCCAACGTCCTGACTTTC.

The V gene is TRBV5-1, the J gene TRBJ2-3, with D unresolved. CDR3 length equals 14 residues. Germline V gene sequence: CDR1 SGHRS, CDR2 YFSETQ. V was pared by 0 bases and J by 5 bases, with 10 bases between. The DNA for the CDR3 is TGCGCCAGCAGCTTGGATCCAGCCGTAGATACGCAGTATTTT. Residues: CASSLDPAVDTQYF.

This clonotype occurred many times. The chain links TRBV4-1 to TRBJ2-1; D gene ambiguous. Germline CDR1 reads MGHRA; CDR2 reads YSYEKL. Trimming removed 1 base at V and 4 bases at J, with 14 bases between. This CDR3 spans 16 amino acids. In DNA form, the CDR3 reads TGCGCCAGCAGCCAAGTGTATTGGCTAGATTACAATGAGCAGTTCTTC. Translating it yields CASSQVYWLDYNEQFF.

CDR3 bases: TGCGCCAGCCTTCGGACTAGCGGGGGACTACAAGAGACCCAGTACTTC. It yields the protein CASLRTSGGLQETQYF. The chain couples TRBV5-1 to TRBJ2-5; 13 bases are shared with TRBD2. Trimming cost V 7 bases and J 2 bases; bases outside gene matches: 8. The CDR3 has 16 amino acids. CDR1 SGHRS and CDR2 YFSETQ come from the germline V gene.

The sample holds a few counts of this clonotype. The chain carries TRBV27 and TRBJ2-1, with 7 bases aligning to TRBD1. Germline loops: CDR1 MNHEY, CDR2 SMNVEV (reference sequence). CDR3 length: 15 residues. The V segment lost 7 bases and the J segment 3 bases; nucleotides outside the gene matches: 9. The CDR3 nucleotides read TGTGCCAGCACCCCGGGGACAGCCCTCTACAATGAGCAGTTCTTC. It specifies CASTPGTALYNEQFF.

This clonotype was counted many times. This chain connects TRBV5-4 to TRBJ1-2; D gene ambiguous. The CDR3 totals 12 residues. The germline V gene has CDR1 SGHNT and CDR2 YYREEE (reference sequence). V was trimmed by 3 bases and J by 3 bases, leaving 6 bases between them. This CDR3 is CASSSEDYGYTF. For the CDR3, the DNA is TGTGCCAGCAGCTCAGAGGACTATGGCTACACCTTC.

For this clonotype: A much larger clone differs by one base, so this may be a read error. Here the CDR3 reads CASSQDGRLYGYAF. As DNA, the CDR3 is TGTGCCAGCAGTCAAGACGGACGGCTCTATGGCTACGCCTTC. The gene calls are TRBV6-6 and TRBJ1-2; D is unclear. This CDR3 has 14 residues. Germline V gene lookup returns CDR1 MNHNY and CDR2 SVGAGI (reference sequence).